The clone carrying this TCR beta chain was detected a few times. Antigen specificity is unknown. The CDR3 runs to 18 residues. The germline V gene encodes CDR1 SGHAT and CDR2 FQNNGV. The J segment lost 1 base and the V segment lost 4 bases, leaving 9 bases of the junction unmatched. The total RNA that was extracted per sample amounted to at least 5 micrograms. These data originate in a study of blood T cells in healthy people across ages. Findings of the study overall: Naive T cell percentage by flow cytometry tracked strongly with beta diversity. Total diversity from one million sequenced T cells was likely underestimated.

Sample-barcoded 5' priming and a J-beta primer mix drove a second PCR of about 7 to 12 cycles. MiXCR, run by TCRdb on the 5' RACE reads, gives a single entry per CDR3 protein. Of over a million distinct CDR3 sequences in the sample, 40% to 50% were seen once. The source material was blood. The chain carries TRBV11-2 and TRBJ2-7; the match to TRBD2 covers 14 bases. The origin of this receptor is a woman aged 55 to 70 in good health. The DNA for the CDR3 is TGTGCCAGCAGCTCAGTCTCGGGACTAGCGGGAGCGTCCTACGAGCAGTACTTC. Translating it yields CASSSVSGLAGASYEQYF. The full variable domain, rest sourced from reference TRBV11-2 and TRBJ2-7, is EAGVAQSPRYKIIEKRQSVAFWCNPISGHATLYWYQQILGQGPKLLIQFQNNGVVDDSQLPKDRFSAERLKGVDSTLKIQPAKLEDSAVYLCASSSVSGLAGASYEQYFGPGTRLTVT.